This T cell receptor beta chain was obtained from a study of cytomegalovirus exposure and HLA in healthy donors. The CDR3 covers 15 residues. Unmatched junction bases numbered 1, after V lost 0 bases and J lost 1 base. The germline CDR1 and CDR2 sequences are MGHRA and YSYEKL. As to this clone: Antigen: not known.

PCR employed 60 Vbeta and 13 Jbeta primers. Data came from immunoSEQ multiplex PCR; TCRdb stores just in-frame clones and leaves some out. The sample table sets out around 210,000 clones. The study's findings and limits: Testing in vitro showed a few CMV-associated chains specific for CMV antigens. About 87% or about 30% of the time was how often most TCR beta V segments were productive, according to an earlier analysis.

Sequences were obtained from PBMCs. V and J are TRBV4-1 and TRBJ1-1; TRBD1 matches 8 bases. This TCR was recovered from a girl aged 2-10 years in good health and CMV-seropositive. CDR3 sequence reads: CASSQDGQGNTEAFF. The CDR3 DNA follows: TGCGCCAGCAGCCAAGATGGACAGGGGAACACTGAAGCTTTCTTT.